The 9 T cell receptor beta chains below all came from one sample that was sequenced in a study of post-analysis software for immune sequencing data. Antigens for these TCRs are unknown. The library was made from cDNA and included unique molecular identifiers. TCRdb analysed the PCR reads with MiXCR anew, one entry per CDR3 protein. The data contain roughly 200,000 distinct CDR3 sequences, 25% to 30% of them singletons. General study results and limits: TRBV segments more frequent in patients than in controls numbered roughly 5 and included TRBV5-6, TRBV5-1 and TRBV20-1.

Sequenced material: blood. All receptors derive from a girl aged 2-17 years with multiple sclerosis.

This clonotype was observed at least ten times. This chain joins TRBV6-5 and TRBJ1-2; 7 bases fit TRBD1. CDR3 length equals 14 residues. The V segment lost 0 bases and the J segment 8 bases; nucleotides outside the gene matches: 6. CDR1 and CDR2 from the germline V gene are MNHEY and SVGAGI. The CDR3: CASSYSEGAGGYTF. CDR3 sequence (DNA): TGTGCCAGCAGTTACTCAGAGGGGGCGGGCGGCTACACCTTC.

This clonotype was detected ten times or more. This rearrangement joins TRBV5-1 to TRBJ2-5, with TRBD1 identical over 8 bases. Germline loops: CDR1 SGHRS, CDR2 YFSETQ. The CDR3 spans 13 residues. V dropped 4 bases and J dropped 3; count of bases not matched to a gene: 2. CDR3 protein: CASSPGQEETQYF. CDR3 nucleotides: TGCGCCAGCAGCCCGGGACAGGAAGAGACCCAGTACTTC.

The V gene is TRBV7-9, the J gene TRBJ2-3; maybe TRBD2 (6 bases). Per the germline V gene, CDR1 is SEHNR and CDR2 is FQNEAQ (reference sequence). There are 15 residues in the CDR3. Trimming took off 6 bases at V and 5 bases at J, with 18 bases between the two ends. CDR3 region: CASRLGGGSRDTQYF. The DNA of the CDR3 is TGTGCCAGCAGACTCGGGGGAGGTTCGCGAGATACGCAGTATTTT.

This clonotype was seen a handful of times. The rearrangement uses TRBV3-1 and TRBJ1-1; a possible D gene is TRBD1 (5 bases). Trimming stripped 2 bases from V and 1 base from J, with 14 bases between. The length of the CDR3 is 16 residues. The germline gives CDR1 LGHDT, CDR2 YNNKEL (reference sequence). The CDR3: CASSQTTRRGNTEAFF. CDR3 DNA sequence: TGTGCCAGCAGCCAAACCACGAGGAGGGGGAACACTGAAGCTTTCTTT.

Ten or more counts support this clonotype. The rearrangement links TRBV28 to TRBJ2-1; possibly TRBD1 for D (6 bases). This CDR3 has 13 amino acids. V was clipped by 8 bases and J by 8 bases, with 16 bases between them. CDR1 is MDHEN, CDR2 SYDVKM, per germline. This CDR3 reads CASGAGEGYEQFF. The CDR3 DNA is TGTGCCAGCGGCGCAGGGGAAGGCTATGAGCAGTTCTTC.

This clonotype has only a few counts. The chain has TRBV12-3 or TRBV12-4 and TRBJ2-3; D unclear. The CDR3 contains 13 residues. Trimming cost V 5 bases and J 4 bases, with 10 bases left between them. DNA for the CDR3: TGTGCCAGCAGTACGGGTTGGGCAGATACGCAGTATTTT. Protein: CASSTGWADTQYF.

This clonotype came up many times. The V gene is TRBV12-5, the J gene TRBJ2-1; D might be TRBD2 (5 bases). V lost 1 base to trimming and J lost 2 bases, with 15 bases between them. CDR3 length: 17 residues. Germline lookup yields CDR1 LGHNT and CDR2 FRNRAP. The CDR3 here is CASGLAVASFTYNEQFF. CDR3 coding DNA: TGTGCTAGTGGTTTGGCCGTAGCTAGCTTTACCTACAATGAGCAGTTCTTC.

This clonotype was recorded at least ten times. The J gene is TRBJ2-1, the V gene TRBV20-1; 9 bases fit TRBD2. The CDR3 extends over 14 amino acids. The germline V gene encodes CDR1 DFQATT and CDR2 SNEGSKA (reference sequence). V dropped 2 bases and J dropped 7; count of bases not matched to a gene: 6. Written as DNA, the CDR3 is TGCAGTGCTAGATGGGCGGGAGGGCTGAATGAGCAGTTCTTC. This sequence encodes CSARWAGGLNEQFF.

The rearrangement uses TRBV2 and TRBJ1-1, with 8 bases that match TRBD1. Trimming cost V 6 bases and J 6 bases; bases outside gene matches: 6. The length of the CDR3 is 13 residues. CDR1 is SNHLY, CDR2 FYNNEI, per germline. CDR3 bases: TGTGCCAGCAGCCACGGACAGGGCGCTGAAGCTTTCTTT. Its protein product is CASSHGQGAEAFF.